The 21 T cell receptor beta chains in this list originate from one sample, sequenced in a study of T cell clones after liver transplantation. The assay was immunoSEQ multiplex PCR, and TCRdb's table has in-frame clones only and misses some. Of 7,500 to 9,500 clones in the sample, about 80% were seen once. The sample consisted of CD8+ T cells from blood, taken before liver transplant. The receptor set was obtained from a human donor who received a liver transplant.

In its sample, this clone ranks as medium-sized. The chain combines TRBV30 with TRBJ1-2; tentative D call: TRBD1 (6 bases). The CDR3 is made up of 14 amino acids. Germline V gene data show CDR1 as GTSNPN and CDR2 as SVGIG (reference sequence). V was pared by 4 bases and J by 7 bases, with 19 bases between. This CDR3 reads CAWNQPGGLFGYTF. CDR3 coding DNA: TGTGCCTGGAATCAACCGGGGGGGCTGTTTGGCTACACCTTC. Together with reference TRBV30 and TRBJ1-2, the CDR3 gives the full variable domain: SQTIHQWPATLVQPVGSPLSLECTVEGTSNPNLYWYRQAAGRGLQLLFYSVGIGQISSEVPQNLSASRPQDRQFILSSKKLLLSDSGFYLCAWNQPGGLFGYTFGSGTRLTVV.

This clone was seen only a few times. This chain links TRBV10-3 with TRBJ1-5; TRBD1 matches 10 bases. The CDR3 spans 15 residues. The germline CDR1 and CDR2 sequences are ENHRY and SYGVKD. Germline trimming cut 3 bases from V and 12 bases from J; bases unmatched to any gene: 11. CDR3 in DNA: TGTGCCATCAGTGACCCCGGGACAGGGGAAAGTCGCCAGCATTTT. It yields the protein CAISDPGTGESRQHF.

This chain joins TRBV6-4 and TRBJ2-3, with 7 bases lining up with TRBD1. The V gene end was trimmed by 4 bases and the J gene end by 1 base; junction bases not matched to a gene: 8. The CDR3 runs 16 residues. The germline V gene has CDR1 MRHNA and CDR2 SNTAGT. This CDR3 is CASSATGASGTDTQYF. CDR3 nucleotide sequence: TGTGCCAGCAGTGCCACAGGGGCGAGTGGCACAGATACGCAGTATTTT.

This clone was observed a handful of times. The rearrangement uses TRBV2 and TRBJ2-7; D perhaps matches TRBD2 (6 bases). Trimming removed 7 bases from V and 4 bases from J, with 17 bases in between. The CDR3 consists of 14 residues. Germline V gene data show CDR1 as SNHLY and CDR2 as FYNNEI. CDR3 nucleotide sequence: TGTGCCAGCACGGGGACGCGGGAAATTTACGAGCAGTACTTC. It encodes CASTGTREIYEQYF.

The chain joins TRBV10-2 to TRBJ2-3; possible D gene TRBD2, 5 bases. The germline V and J ends were trimmed by 10 bases and 2 bases, with 16 bases remaining between them. In germline, CDR1 is WSHSY, CDR2 SAAADI. CDR3 length: 14 residues. CDR3 amino acids: CATGAVTNTDTQYF. The CDR3 nucleotides are TGCGCCACCGGAGCGGTCACGAACACAGATACGCAGTATTTT.

V and J are TRBV7-6 and TRBJ2-6, with D hard to call. The germline V gene has CDR1 SGHVS and CDR2 FNYEAQ. This CDR3 is 12 amino acids long. Trimming cost V 10 bases and J 4 bases, with 8 bases left between them. CDR3 bases: TGTGCCACCTTGGGCGGGGCCAACGTCCTGACTTTC. This translates into CATLGGANVLTF.

The chain uses TRBV19 and TRBJ1-3, with 7 bases that match TRBD1. V shed 5 bases, J shed 4 bases, and the junction held 11 bases outside the gene matches. The CDR3 is 16 residues long. CDR1 is LNHDA, CDR2 SQIVND, per germline (reference sequence). The CDR3 sequence: CASSSFTAGGGNTIYF. In DNA, the CDR3 is TGTGCCAGTAGTTCGTTCACGGCAGGGGGAGGAAACACCATATATTTT.

CDR3 bases: TGTGCCAGTAGTATTCTTACAGGGAATTCCAATCAGCCCCAGCATTTT. Protein product: CASSILTGNSNQPQHF. This chain uses TRBV19 with TRBJ1-5; TRBD1 might be the D (6 bases). There are 16 residues in the CDR3. Germline-derived CDR1 and CDR2 are LNHDA and SQIVND (reference sequence). V was shortened by 3 bases and J by 3 bases, with 15 bases between the two germline ends.

This chain uses TRBV19 with TRBJ1-2; a weak D match, TRBD1 (5 bases). V was cut by 7 bases and J by 8 bases, with 11 bases left in between. The CDR3 extends over 11 amino acids. Looked up from germline, CDR1 is LNHDA and CDR2 is SQIVND (reference sequence). In DNA form, the CDR3 reads TGTGCCAGTACCGGGGGAGTCGGCTACACCTTC. Its protein is CASTGGVGYTF. The full variable domain, completed using reference TRBV19 and TRBJ1-2, is DGGITQSPKYLFRKEGQNVTLSCEQNLNHDAMYWYRQDPGQGLRLIYYSQIVNDFQKGDIAEGYSVSREKKESFPLTVTSAQKNPTAFYLCASTGGVGYTFGSGTRLTVV.

This clone has just a few counts. V is TRBV7-9 and J is TRBJ1-2, with a tentative D call TRBD1 (5 bases). This CDR3 is 16 amino acids long. The germline V gene encodes CDR1 SEHNR and CDR2 FQNEAQ (reference sequence). The V end was cut by 1 base, the J end by 4 bases, with 16 bases between. The CDR3 is CASSLENIQVGYGYTF. Written as DNA, the CDR3 is TGTGCCAGCAGCTTAGAAAACATACAGGTTGGCTATGGCTACACCTTC.

The CDR3 nucleotides are TGTGCCAGCAGCTCCATCGACAGGGGGCCCCACGAGCAGTACTTC. It codes for CASSSIDRGPHEQYF. The chain employs TRBV7-9 and TRBJ2-7; 10 bases match TRBD1. The CDR3 runs 15 residues. Germline V gene data show CDR1 as SEHNR and CDR2 as FQNEAQ (reference sequence). Trimming took 4 bases from V and 5 from J; bases not matched to a gene: 8.

V is TRBV4-1 and J is TRBJ1-4; no reliable D call. V was pared by 6 bases and J by 0 bases, with 11 bases between. The germline gives CDR1 MGHRA, CDR2 YSYEKL. The CDR3 extends over 15 amino acids. CDR3 DNA: TGCGCCAGCAGTTACGGGGATTCAACTAATGAAAAACTGTTTTTT. This encodes CASSYGDSTNEKLFF.

This rearrangement joins TRBV27 to TRBJ1-5, with D perhaps TRBD1 (6 bases). The V and J ends lost 5 bases and 6 bases respectively, with 11 bases between them. The CDR3 consists of 13 residues. CDR1 is MNHEY and CDR2 is SMNVEV in the germline V gene (reference sequence). The CDR3 DNA follows: TGTGCCAGCAGTGGCGGGGGGGCTCAGCCCCAGCATTTT. It specifies CASSGGGAQPQHF.

As regards this clone: The junction shows a germline mismatch at one end, possibly a read error. The CDR3 DNA sequence: TGTGCCAGCAGCTTAGCTTCGGCGGCGGAGACCTTT. Protein product: CASSLASAAETF. The chain uses TRBV7-9 and TRBJ1-1; D is undetermined. In germline, CDR1 is SEHNR, CDR2 FQNEAQ (reference sequence). CDR3 length equals 12 residues.

This chain connects TRBV11-2 to TRBJ2-1; D might be TRBD2 (6 bases). The CDR3 is 15 residues long. The germline V gene has CDR1 SGHAT and CDR2 FQNNGV. V was trimmed by 1 base and J by 6 bases, leaving 13 bases between them. CDR3 in DNA: TGTGCCAGCAGCTTAGTCCGGGGGACGGGCAATGAGCAGTTCTTC. Residues: CASSLVRGTGNEQFF.

J is TRBJ2-1 and V is TRBV11-1; TRBD1 matches at 7 bases. The CDR3 loop spans 15 amino acids. With V trimmed by 1 base and J by 3 bases, 3 bases remained unmatched. CDR1 is SGHAT, CDR2 FQDESV, per germline (reference sequence). In DNA form, the CDR3 reads TGTGCCAGCAGCTTAGGGGGGACAGACTACAATGAGCAGTTCTTC. Amino acids: CASSLGGTDYNEQFF.

The V call is TRBV2, the J call TRBJ1-2; 8 bases agree with TRBD1. The CDR3 covers 15 residues. V shed 7 bases, J shed 2 bases, and the junction held 9 bases outside the gene matches. Germline CDR1 and CDR2: SNHLY and FYNNEI. The CDR3: CASTSPRGQNYGYTF. The CDR3 DNA reads TGTGCCAGCACTTCCCCCAGGGGGCAGAACTATGGCTACACCTTC.

The J gene is TRBJ2-3, the V gene TRBV30; TRBD2 agrees at 11 bases. The CDR3 is made up of 15 amino acids. The V segment lost 5 bases and the J segment 3 bases; nucleotides outside the gene matches: 7. CDR1 is GTSNPN and CDR2 is SVGIG in the germline V gene (reference sequence). The CDR3 nucleotides are TGTGCCTGGTCGATAGCGGGGGGGCCGACAGATACGCAGTATTTT. This gives the protein CAWSIAGGPTDTQYF.

The chain links TRBV27 to TRBJ2-7; 8 positions match TRBD1. V lost 7 bases to trimming and J lost 4 bases; unmatched junction nucleotides: 15. This CDR3 comprises 16 residues. Germline CDR1 MNHEY, CDR2 SMNVEV (reference sequence). Written as DNA, the CDR3 is TGTGCCAGCAAGGGAGGAGGCGGACAGGGAAAGTACGAGCAGTACTTC. It specifies CASKGGGGQGKYEQYF.

This clone was seen only a few times. The V and J genes are TRBV7-6 and TRBJ2-3, with 7 bases aligning to TRBD1. The germline V gene encodes CDR1 SGHVS and CDR2 FNYEAQ. CDR3 length: 19 residues. The ends lost 4 bases at V and 0 bases at J; junction bases unmatched: 16. This CDR3 is CASSSPRAGGSSSTDTQYF. CDR3 nucleotide sequence: TGTGCCAGCAGCTCCCCGCGGGCAGGGGGTTCCTCTAGCACAGATACGCAGTATTTT.

The J gene is TRBJ2-7, the V gene TRBV19, with 9 bases fitting TRBD1. Trimming cost V 0 bases and J 4 bases; bases outside gene matches: 7. The germline CDR1 and CDR2 sequences are LNHDA and SQIVND (reference sequence). The CDR3 runs to 16 residues. Here the CDR3 DNA reads TGTGCCAGTAGTATAGATGGGACAGGGAGTTTTTACGAGCAGTACTTC. Its protein product is CASSIDGTGSFYEQYF.